The present T cell receptor beta chain was sequenced within a study of CXCR3-negative and CXCR3-positive naive CD8 T cells. As for the study in general: The study obtained 140 million or so TRB reads, about 1.5 +/- 0.3 million per library. Study-wide results and caveats: Because surface CD5 did not distinguish the naive subsets, TCR strength was inferred from TRB CDR3 properties. The TRBV-TRBJ usage of naive CXCR3-negative and CXCR3-positive cells was similar, but that of memory cells differed.

In preparing the TRB cDNA libraries, 5' RACE with UMI labels was used. One entry per CDR3 protein, without DNA, is what TCRdb gives after re-calling the 5' RACE reads. Here the sample table reports about 5,500 distinct CDR3 sequences. CDR3 size: 12 residues. CDR1 is SGHTA and CDR2 is FQGNSA in the germline V gene. This clonotype shows up as medium-sized by frequency. The antigen is undetermined. CD45RO-CCR7+CD27+CD95- characterized naive CD8+ T cells. Material: naive CXCR3- CD8+ T cells from blood. Subset here: CD45RO-CCR7+CD27+CD95- naive CD8+ T cells lacking CXCR3 (TNR3-). The chain joins TRBV7-2 to TRBJ2-7; with no DNA, the TCRdb D assignment of TRBD2 cannot be verified. The clonotype was recovered from a human donor in good health. Some clones in this sample may be carry-over from other donors' samples. CDR3 amino acids: CASLGPAYEQYF.